This TCR beta chain was found in a study of blood T cells in healthy people across ages. Trimming shortened V by 1 base and J by 2 bases, and 10 bases separated the two germline ends. CDR3 length: 14 amino acids. Germline V gene lookup returns CDR1 SGHRS and CDR2 YFSETQ. Alongside a J-beta primer mix, a sample-barcoded 5' primer served in a second PCR lasting about 7 to 11 cycles. TCRdb re-called the 5' RACE reads with MiXCR, one entry per CDR3 protein. The data show around 800,000 distinct CDR3 sequences, with 50% to 65% seen just once and under 50% held by the top ten. Sample: blood. The chain joins TRBV5-1 to TRBJ2-7; D is uncertain. The sequence was collected from an older man in good health. CDR3 sequence reads: CASSLYGGTYEQYF. CDR3 sequence (DNA): TGCGCCAGCAGCTTGTACGGCGGTACCTACGAGCAGTACTTC.